A selection of T cell receptor beta chains follows, all from one sample in a study of T cells in Graves' hyperthyroidism and ophthalmopathy. A single record per CDR3 protein comes from TCRdb applying MiXCR to the multiplex PCR reads. The sample holds hundreds of thousands of distinct CDR3 sequences, 38% seen once. Sequenced input: blood. The receptors shown here come from a man between 18 and 35 years old with Graves' hyperthyroidism. The CDR3 runs from the conserved cysteine through the conserved F or W. A D gene is named only where the DNA matches it firmly. Part of the rows lack a size; the others show once, few, many or a class for expanded clones.

few | - | TRBJ1-1 | TRBV5-6 | 16 | CASSLVRDDGNTEAFF | TGTGCCAGCAGCTTGGTGAGGGACGACGGGAACACTGAAGCTTTCTTT
few | - | TRBJ2-2 | TRBV20-1 | 11 | CSAGRTGELFF | TGCAGTGCCGGTAGGACCGGGGAGCTGTTTTTT
few | - | TRBJ1-5 | TRBV12-3/TRBV12-4 | 14 | CASTLSGANQPQHF | TGTGCCAGCACCTTAAGCGGGGCCAATCAGCCCCAGCATTTT
many | - | TRBJ2-6 | TRBV29-1 | 14 | CSVQQGKGANVLTF | TGCAGCGTCCAGCAGGGGAAGGGGGCCAACGTCCTGACTTTC
- | - | TRBJ1-5 | TRBV7-2 | 16 | CASSLATRGLNQPQHF | TGTGCCAGCAGCTTAGCGACGAGGGGTCTAAATCAGCCCCAGCATTTT
few | TRBD1 | TRBJ1-1 | TRBV9 | 16 | CASSQGRTGPNTEAFF | TGTGCCAGCAGCCAAGGGAGGACAGGACCGAACACTGAAGCTTTCTTT
- | - | TRBJ1-3 | TRBV12-3/TRBV12-4 | 11 | CASSLEGGIYF | TGTGCCAGCAGTTTAGAAGGGGGAATATATTTT
once | TRBD2 | TRBJ2-5 | TRBV10-3 | 15 | CAISEEAGGAETQYF | TGTGCCATCAGTGAGGAGGCGGGGGGGGCGGAGACCCAGTACTTC
many | TRBD1 | TRBJ1-5 | TRBV6-6 | 14 | CASGETGDNQPQHF | TGTGCCAGCGGGGAGACAGGGGACAATCAGCCCCAGCATTTT
once | - | TRBJ2-5 | TRBV7-9 | 13 | CASSWAEVGTQYF | TGTGCCAGCAGCTGGGCGGAGGTCGGGACCCAGTACTTC
- | - | TRBJ1-1 | TRBV7-3 | 15 | CASSPQPGRNTEAFF | TGTGCCAGCAGCCCTCAGCCGGGGAGGAACACTGAAGCTTTCTTT
many | TRBD1 | TRBJ1-5 | TRBV19 | 12 | CASSETGRPQHF | TGTGCCAGTAGTGAGACAGGGCGGCCCCAGCATTTT
- | - | TRBJ2-5 | TRBV4-1 | 11 | CASSQAGTQYF | TGTGCCAGCAGCCAAGCGGGGACCCAGTACTTC
- | - | TRBJ1-1 | TRBV2 | 16 | CASSNGDGYMNTEAFF | TGTGCCAGCAGCAACGGGGACGGATATATGAACACTGAAGCTTTCTTT
- | - | TRBJ2-2 | TRBV19 | 14 | CASSIVEGAGELFF | TGTGCCAGTAGTATCGTTGAGGGGGCCGGGGAGCTGTTTTTT
- | TRBD2 | TRBJ2-5 | TRBV20-1 | 16 | CSARDPSGRARETQYF | TGCAGTGCTAGAGATCCCAGCGGGAGGGCCAGAGAGACCCAGTACTTC
- | - | TRBJ2-7 | TRBV9 | 14 | CASSVAGTYYEQYF | TGTGCCAGCAGCGTAGCTGGGACCTACTACGAGCAGTACTTC
many | - | TRBJ1-6 | TRBV7-2 | 15 | CASSLNGWGGPILHF | TGTGCCAGCAGCTTAAACGGGTGGGGAGGTCCAATCCTCCACTTT
- | TRBD1 | TRBJ1-2 | TRBV3-1 | 13 | CASSQTGGRGYTF | TGTGCCAGCAGCCAGACAGGGGGGAGAGGCTACACCTTC
once | - | TRBJ1-5 | TRBV6-6 | 14 | CASRSTGPAQPQHF | TGTGCCAGCAGGAGCACGGGGCCGGCTCAGCCCCAGCATTTT
few | - | TRBJ1-2 | TRBV29-1 | 13 | CSVEEASNYGYTF | TGCAGCGTTGAAGAAGCAAGTAACTATGGCTACACCTTC
- | - | TRBJ1-4 | TRBV2 | 13 | CASSTTGTEKLFF | TGTGCCAGCAGTACAACAGGGACTGAAAAACTGTTTTTT
- | - | TRBJ2-7 | TRBV20-1 | 11 | CSGAEAYEQYF | TGCAGTGGGGCCGAGGCCTACGAGCAGTACTTC
few | TRBD1 | TRBJ2-5 | TRBV10-3 | 16 | CASSPSWTGVQETQYF | TGTGCCAGCAGTCCCTCATGGACAGGGGTTCAAGAGACCCAGTACTTC
few | - | TRBJ2-2 | TRBV19 | 15 | CASSISLGVVGELFF | TGTGCCAGTAGTATTTCCCTGGGGGTGGTCGGGGAGCTGTTTTTT
- | TRBD2 | TRBJ2-3 | TRBV29-1 | 15 | CSVERRAREGDTQYF | TGCAGCGTTGAACGGAGGGCTAGGGAGGGAGATACGCAGTATTTT
- | - | TRBJ2-7 | TRBV6-1 | 14 | CASSEGGGDYEQYF | TGTGCCAGCAGTGAAGGTGGGGGTGACTACGAGCAGTACTTC
- | TRBD1 | TRBJ2-7 | TRBV2 | 15 | CASRVGQFSSYEQYF | TGTGCCAGCAGAGTGGGACAGTTTAGCTCCTACGAGCAGTACTTC
- | - | TRBJ2-7 | TRBV7-8 | 15 | CASSPFNGSSYEQYF | TGCGCCAGCAGCCCCTTTAACGGATCCTCCTACGAGCAGTACTTC
many | TRBD1 | TRBJ2-7 | TRBV13 | 14 | CASSSRQGSYEQYF | TGTGCCAGCAGCTCTCGACAGGGGAGTTACGAGCAGTACTTC
- | TRBD2 | TRBJ2-7 | TRBV25-1 | 9 | CASGIEQYF | TGTGCTAGCGGGATCGAGCAGTACTTC
- | - | TRBJ1-1 | TRBV20-1 | 15 | CSARVPGGGSTEAFF | TGCAGTGCTAGAGTGCCTGGCGGGGGGAGCACTGAAGCTTTCTTT
once | - | TRBJ2-1 | TRBV7-9 | 16 | CASSLVQVLSYNEQFF | TGTGCCAGCAGCTTAGTTCAGGTGCTTTCCTACAATGAGCAGTTCTTC